The present T cell receptor (beta chain) was sequenced within a study of T cells in Graves' hyperthyroidism and ophthalmopathy. Across the study: Peripheral blood samples were taken at initial diagnosis, prior to any treatment. Whole-study findings and limits: Within blood appeared most thyroid clonotypes that had expanded above 0.001. A model built on 13 V-J features separated ophthalmopathy from stable hyperthyroidism.

It was RNA transcripts that yielded the amplified TCR beta CDR3 regions. HTBI primers were employed in a first-round RT-PCR of the TCR CDR3. TCRdb passed the multiplex PCR reads through MiXCR, listing each CDR3 protein once. The sample consists of 550,000 to 800,000 distinct CDR3 sequences, roughly 17% of them appearing once. Investigators excluded patients with uncontrolled infection, other autoimmune disease, pregnancy or lactation. This clonotype was seen at least ten times. Its antigen is unidentified. Trimming cost V 1 base and J 4 bases, with 7 bases left between them. Germline values: CDR1 MNHEY, CDR2 SMNVEV (reference sequence). The CDR3 is 13 residues long.

Sequencing was carried out using blood. The rearrangement joins TRBV27 to TRBJ1-2; TRBD1 might be the D (5 bases). The clonotype originates from a man over 45 with Graves' hyperthyroidism. In DNA, the CDR3 is TGTGCCAGCAGTTTATGGGACGGCTATGGCTACACCTTC. Translation gives CASSLWDGYGYTF.